Sequencing of this TCR beta chain was carried out in a study of blood T cell repertoires in COVID-19. Overall study: COVID-19 samples collected from the United States, Italy and Spain covered acute and convalescent phases. PBMCs, B-cell-depleted T cells, or T cells provided the cDNA or gDNA that made up the material.

The CDR3 has 15 residues. Germline V gives CDR1 SQVTM, CDR2 ANQGSEA. The J segment lost 3 bases and the V segment lost 7 bases, leaving 8 bases of the junction unmatched. As processed by the authors: For nucleated cells, counts were estimated from reference gene primer amplification. Produced via immunoSEQ multiplex PCR; TCRdb's table is partial and in-frame only. D and trimming were read from the DNA, whereas the V and J calls and clone size are those reported in that table. The sample has around 250,000 clones, roughly 86% seen once. The sequencing input was peripheral blood. The chain carries TRBV29-1 and TRBJ2-1, with 11 bases matching TRBD1. The sequence came from a woman in her sixties or seventies with active or convalescent COVID-19. In nucleotides, the CDR3 is TGCAGCGCCATACGGACAGGGGGCGTCTACAATGAGCAGTTCTTC. This translates into CSAIRTGGVYNEQFF.